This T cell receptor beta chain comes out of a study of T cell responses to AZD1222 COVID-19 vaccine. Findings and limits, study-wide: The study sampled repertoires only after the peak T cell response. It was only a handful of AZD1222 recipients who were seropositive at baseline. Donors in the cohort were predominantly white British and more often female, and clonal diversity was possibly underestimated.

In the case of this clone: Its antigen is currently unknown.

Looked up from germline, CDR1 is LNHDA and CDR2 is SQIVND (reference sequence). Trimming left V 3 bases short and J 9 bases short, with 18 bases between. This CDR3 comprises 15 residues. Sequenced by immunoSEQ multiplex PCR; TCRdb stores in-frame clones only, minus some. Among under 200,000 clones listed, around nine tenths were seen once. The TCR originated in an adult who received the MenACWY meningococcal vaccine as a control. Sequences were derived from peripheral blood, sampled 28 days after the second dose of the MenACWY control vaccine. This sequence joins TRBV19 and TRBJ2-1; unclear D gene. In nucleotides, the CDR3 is TGTGCCAGTAGTATCCACGCCCTCACCGTGGTTGAGCAGTTCTTC. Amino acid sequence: CASSIHALTVVEQFF.